The clone carrying this T cell receptor beta chain was seen a few times. This entry is derived from a study of blood T cell repertoires in COVID-19. How the authors handled the data: The authors estimated nucleated cell counts from reference gene primer amplification. Sequencing was performed with immunoSEQ multiplex PCR; in TCRdb, only in-frame clones are kept and a portion is missing. That table gives V, J and clone size, and the DNA gave D and trimming. The data contain under 250,000 clones, roughly four fifths of them singletons. With V trimmed by 3 bases and J by 4 bases, 6 bases remained unmatched. CDR1 and CDR2 (germline): SGHRS, YFSETQ. CDR3 size: 15 residues.

The receptor was derived from a woman aged 35 to 49 with acute or convalescent COVID-19. This chain joins TRBV5-1 and TRBJ2-2, with 7 bases identical to TRBD2. Sequencing input: peripheral blood. The CDR3 DNA follows: TGCGCCAGCAGCTCCAGCGGGGACCCCACCGGGGAGCTGTTTTTT. This codes for CASSSSGDPTGELFF.